Listed here is a single TCR beta chain. Its antigen is undetermined. Ten immunoSEQ deep assay plates were used to sequence unsorted PBMC DNA. TCRdb keeps only in-frame clones here, not all; method: immunoSEQ multiplex PCR. The table includes about 490,000 clones, more than 75% detected once. This specimen belongs to a study of shared clonotypes between healthy human individuals. Study summary: Donor composition was a couple of women and a few men, aged 18 to 49.

Study-level results: Only a few donors were included, so the genetic and exposure-history diversity represented was limited.

V gave up 4 bases and J gave up 3 bases, with 7 bases separating them. Germline values: CDR1 MNHNS, CDR2 SASEGT. This CDR3 spans 12 amino acids. This sequence was found in a woman in her thirties or forties in good health. Some clones in this sample may be carry-over from other donors' samples. Sequenced sample: PBMCs. This sequence joins TRBV6-1 and TRBJ2-7; no clear D. In DNA, the CDR3 is TGTGCCAGCAGTGGGGTGGGCTACGAGCAGTACTTC. Its translation: CASSGVGYEQYF.